This T cell receptor (beta chain) is drawn from a study of blood T cell repertoires in COVID-19. Background on the study: Material from acute and convalescent COVID-19 was sourced from the United States, Italy and Spain. T cells, B-cell-depleted T cells, or PBMCs supplied cDNA or gDNA.

This table comes from immunoSEQ multiplex PCR, and its TCRdb copy is limited to in-frame clones, with some not included. The sample gives around 40,000 clones, 60% to 85% of which show up once; approximately 33% is in the top ten. Germline loops: CDR1 LNHDA, CDR2 SQIVND (reference sequence). The V and J ends lost 6 bases and 5 bases, in that order; junction bases with no gene match: 1. The CDR3 is 14 residues long. This chain uses TRBV19 with TRBJ2-2; the match to TRBD2 covers 12 bases. Sequenced: peripheral blood. The clonotype was recovered from a woman of 80 years or more with acute or convalescent COVID-19. As DNA, the CDR3 is TGTGCCAGTAGAGGACTAGCGGGAACCGGGGAGCTGTTTTTT. It is translated as CASRGLAGTGELFF.